This T cell receptor (beta chain) is from a study of T-cell memory formation after mild COVID-19. Across the whole study: TCR clusters were largely donor specific.

V dropped 2 bases and J dropped 9 bases, with 11 bases sitting between them. This CDR3 is built from 13 residues. Germline lookup yields CDR1 MNHEY and CDR2 SVGEGT. TCRdb analysed the 5' RACE reads with MiXCR anew, one entry per CDR3 protein. The sample lists about 290,000 distinct CDR3 sequences, approximately 15% occurring once. Worth noting for this clonotype: The antigen is undetermined.

Whole-study results and caveats: Some clones that responded were present in memory (sampled pre-infection), which suggests cross-reactive memory joined. A second wave expanding day 15 to 37 was CD4+-biased; contracting clones were balanced.

J is TRBJ2-1 and V is TRBV6-2 or TRBV6-3; tentatively, D is TRBD1 (6 bases). What was sequenced was PBMCs or a T cell subset sorted from them (not recorded which). The sequence derives from a man aged 18-30 years who had mild COVID-19 (a few samples of this study predate the infection). Cell type and time point are not known. The CDR3 region is CASSYIAGVEQFF. DNA of the CDR3: TGTGCCAGCAGTTACATCGCAGGGGTTGAGCAGTTCTTC.